The next 6 T cell receptor beta chains were all read from a single sample in a study of shared clonotypes between healthy human individuals. Method: immunoSEQ multiplex PCR; TCRdb's copy keeps in-frame clones and lacks some. The sample yields over 95,000 clones, about 71% seen once. Sequenced sample: memory CD8+ T cells sorted from blood. Subset specified: CD45RO+ cells pooled with CCR7-negative TemRA cells. The source is a woman in her thirties in good health.

This CDR3 reads CASSPYPAGVAYEQYF. The CDR3, as DNA: TGTGCCAGTAGCCCCTACCCGGCAGGGGTTGCCTACGAGCAGTACTTC. The chain combines TRBV19 with TRBJ2-7, with a possible D match to TRBD1 (6 bases). Per the germline V gene, CDR1 is LNHDA and CDR2 is SQIVND (reference sequence). This CDR3 has 16 amino acids. Trimming shortened V by 6 bases and J by 2 bases, and 20 bases separated the two germline ends.

This clone appeared a single time. This sequence joins TRBV6-5 and TRBJ2-3, with D hard to call. Trimming took 6 bases from V and 4 from J, leaving 17 bases between them. CDR1 is MNHEY and CDR2 is SVGAGI in the germline V gene. The CDR3 runs to 15 residues. The CDR3 spells CASSRGAGSPDTQYF. CDR3 nucleotides: TGTGCCAGCAGCCGCGGAGCAGGCAGCCCAGATACGCAGTATTTT.

This chain connects TRBV27 to TRBJ1-2; D is unclear. The CDR3 contains 14 residues. The germline CDR1 and CDR2 sequences are MNHEY and SMNVEV (reference sequence). V lost 5 bases and J 6 bases, leaving 16 bases between the germline ends. The CDR3 DNA is TGTGCCAGCAGTCCCAGGACTAAATTCCATGGCTACACCTTC. Amino acid sequence: CASSPRTKFHGYTF.

A single count supports this clone. J is TRBJ2-5 and V is TRBV2, with 10 nucleotides matching TRBD1. After removal of 6 bases from V and 5 bases from J, the junction contained 18 bases not matched to a gene. The CDR3 has 18 amino acids. CDR1 and CDR2 (germline): SNHLY, FYNNEI. The chain's CDR3 is CASRGTGTGADPPETQYF. The DNA for the CDR3 is TGTGCCAGCAGGGGGACCGGGACAGGGGCAGACCCTCCGGAGACCCAGTACTTC. Full variable domain (remainder filled in from reference TRBV2 and TRBJ2-5): EPEVTQTPSHQVTQMGQEVILRCVPISNHLYFYWYRQILGQKVEFLVSFYNNEISEKSEIFDDQFSVERPDGSNFTLKIRSTKLEDSAMYFCASRGTGTGADPPETQYFGPGTRLLVL.

The chain employs TRBV6-4 and TRBJ2-1; 7 nucleotides align to TRBD1. Germline V lookup: CDR1 MRHNA, CDR2 SNTAGT. The V gene end was trimmed by 0 bases and the J gene end by 1 base; junction bases not matched to a gene: 3. This CDR3 spans 16 amino acids. This CDR3 reads CASSDSGQTSYNEQFF. CDR3 DNA: TGTGCCAGCAGTGACTCGGGACAGACTTCCTACAATGAGCAGTTCTTC.

The chain recombines TRBV7-9 with TRBJ2-1, with unresolved D. V was pared by 3 bases and J by 0 bases, with 9 bases between. Germline loops: CDR1 SEHNR, CDR2 FQNEAQ (reference sequence). The CDR3 extends over 15 amino acids. As DNA, the CDR3 is TGTGCCAGCAGCTTTTCGGCGGTCTCCTACAATGAGCAGTTCTTC. It yields the protein CASSFSAVSYNEQFF.